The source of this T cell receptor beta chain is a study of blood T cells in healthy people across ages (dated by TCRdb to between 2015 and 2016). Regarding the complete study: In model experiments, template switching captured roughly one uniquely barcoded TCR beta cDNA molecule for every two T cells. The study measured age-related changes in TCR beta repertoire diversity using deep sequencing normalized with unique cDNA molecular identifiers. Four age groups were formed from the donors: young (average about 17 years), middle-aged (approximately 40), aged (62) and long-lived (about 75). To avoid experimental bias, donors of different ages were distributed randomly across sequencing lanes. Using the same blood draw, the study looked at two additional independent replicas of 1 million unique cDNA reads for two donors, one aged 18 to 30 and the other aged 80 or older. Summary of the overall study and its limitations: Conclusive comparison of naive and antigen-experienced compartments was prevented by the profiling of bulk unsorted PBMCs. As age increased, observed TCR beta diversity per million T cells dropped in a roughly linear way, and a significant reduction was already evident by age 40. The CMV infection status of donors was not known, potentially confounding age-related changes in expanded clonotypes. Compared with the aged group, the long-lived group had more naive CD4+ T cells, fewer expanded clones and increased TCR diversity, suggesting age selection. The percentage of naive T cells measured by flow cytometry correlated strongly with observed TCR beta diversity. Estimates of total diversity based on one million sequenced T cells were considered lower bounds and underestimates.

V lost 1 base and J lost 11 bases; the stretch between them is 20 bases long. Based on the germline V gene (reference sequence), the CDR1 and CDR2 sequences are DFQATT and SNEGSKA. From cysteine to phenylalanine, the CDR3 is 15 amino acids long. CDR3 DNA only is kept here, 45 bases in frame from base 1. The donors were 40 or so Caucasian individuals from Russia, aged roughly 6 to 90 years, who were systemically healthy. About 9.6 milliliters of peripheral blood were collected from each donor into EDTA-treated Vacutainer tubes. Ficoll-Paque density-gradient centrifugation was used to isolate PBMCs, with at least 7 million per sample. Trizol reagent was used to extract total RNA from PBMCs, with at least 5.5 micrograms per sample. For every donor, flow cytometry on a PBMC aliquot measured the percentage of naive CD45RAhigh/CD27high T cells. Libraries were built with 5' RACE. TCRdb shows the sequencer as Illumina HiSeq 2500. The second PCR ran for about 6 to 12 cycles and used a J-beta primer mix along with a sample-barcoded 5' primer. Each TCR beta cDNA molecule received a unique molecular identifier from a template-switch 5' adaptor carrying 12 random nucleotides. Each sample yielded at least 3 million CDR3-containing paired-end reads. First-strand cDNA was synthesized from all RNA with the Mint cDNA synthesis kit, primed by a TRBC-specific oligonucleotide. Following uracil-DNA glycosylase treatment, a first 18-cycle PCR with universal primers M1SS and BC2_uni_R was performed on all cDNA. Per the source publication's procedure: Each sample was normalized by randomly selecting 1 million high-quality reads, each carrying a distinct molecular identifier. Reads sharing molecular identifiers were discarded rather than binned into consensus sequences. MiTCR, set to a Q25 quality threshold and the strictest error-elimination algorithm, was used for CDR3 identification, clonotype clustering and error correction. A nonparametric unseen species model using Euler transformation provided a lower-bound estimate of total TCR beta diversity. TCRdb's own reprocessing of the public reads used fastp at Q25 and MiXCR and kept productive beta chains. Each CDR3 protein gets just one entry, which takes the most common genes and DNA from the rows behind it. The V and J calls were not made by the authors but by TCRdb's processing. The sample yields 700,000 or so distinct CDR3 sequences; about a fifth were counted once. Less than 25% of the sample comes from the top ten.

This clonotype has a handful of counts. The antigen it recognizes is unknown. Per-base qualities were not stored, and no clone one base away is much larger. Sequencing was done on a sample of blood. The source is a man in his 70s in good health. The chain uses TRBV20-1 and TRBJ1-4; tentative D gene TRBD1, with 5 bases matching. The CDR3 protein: CSARATGTTKGKLFF. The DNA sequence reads TGCAGTGCTAGAGCTACCGGGACCACGAAGGGGAAACTGTTTTTT.